This record concerns one TCR beta chain sequence. This clone showed up just once. Its antigen has not been determined. Per-nucleotide qualities are absent, and no much larger clonotype sits a single base away. Reading the germline V gene (reference sequence) gives CDR1 SEHNR and CDR2 FQNEAQ. Trimming takes 4 bases off V and 4 bases off J; junction bases not matched to a gene: 5. The CDR3 holds 14 amino acids from the cysteine to the phenylalanine. Of the read, only the CDR3 DNA is kept; its 42 bases are in frame from base 1. The data were taken from a study of T cell changes during pregnancy in multiple sclerosis (dated by TCRdb to about 2019). Turning to the overall study: The study examined how the T cell repertoire changed over the course of pregnancy in women with multiple sclerosis.

The library was produced with the immunoSEQ multiplex PCR assay. In TCRdb, the immuneACCESS table is reduced to in-frame sequences with V and J assigned. These tables do not hold every clone; where another copy was compared, an unresolved V gene accounts for under half, and the others remain unexplained. The sample records roughly 75,000 clones, 89% of which are singletons. Approximately 2% of the sample goes to the ten largest clones. This clonotype was obtained from a female donor with multiple sclerosis, enrolled in a pregnancy study. The V and J segments used are TRBV7-9 and TRBJ1-1, with 8 bases aligning to TRBD1. Sequencing was performed on peripheral blood, taken before pregnancy. The DNA reads TGTGCCAGCAGCTACCGACAGGGGATCACTGAAGCTTTCTTT. It translates to CASSYRQGITEAFF.